This TCR beta chain was sequenced in a study of T cells after posttransplantation cyclophosphamide. Study-wide results and caveats: After PTCy, TRB diversity resembled that of CNI/methotrexate controls. Blood and skin or GI T cell repertoires showed limited TRB overlap. Donor CD8+ memory clones often dominated recipient blood repertoires at later times.

This clone was counted only a few times. The antigen is undetermined. The CDR3 is 15 residues long. Per the germline V gene, CDR1 is SGHTA and CDR2 is FQGTGA. Trimming cost V 7 bases and J 4 bases; bases outside gene matches: 6. The data were produced by immunoSEQ multiplex PCR, yet TCRdb's version contains in-frame clones alone and is incomplete. The data show tens of thousands of clones, 73% seen once. Input material: memory CD4+ T cells sorted from PBMCs. This TCR came from a woman aged 55-69 years in good health, CMV-negative, and a related stem cell transplant donor. The chain recombines TRBV7-3 with TRBJ1-3; 11 bases fit TRBD1. CDR3: CASTRTGGGGNTIYF. The CDR3 DNA reads as TGTGCCAGCACCAGGACAGGGGGCGGCGGAAACACCATATATTTT. Full variable domain (missing parts from reference TRBV7-3 and TRBJ1-3): GAGVSQTPSNKVTEKGKYVELRCDPISGHTALYWYRQSLGQGPEFLIYFQGTGAADDSGLPNDRFFAVRPEGSVSTLKIQRTERGDSAVYLCASTRTGGGGNTIYFGEGSWLTVV.